This T cell receptor (beta chain) derives from a study of blood T cell repertoires in COVID-19. Background on the study: T cells, B-cell-depleted T cells, or PBMCs provided the cDNA or gDNA that served as material.

The CDR3 is 19 residues long. Germline trimming cut 9 bases from V and 0 bases from J; bases unmatched to any gene: 11. Per the germline V gene, CDR1 is SEHNR and CDR2 is FQNEAQ (reference sequence). Per the original data handling: Estimation of nucleated cell counts relied on the amplification of reference gene primers. This table comes from immunoSEQ multiplex PCR, and its TCRdb copy is limited to in-frame clones, with some not included. The V and J calls and clone size were taken over from that table, and D and trimming were inferred from the DNA. The sample records about 300,000 clones, about four fifths being singletons.

This rearrangement joins TRBV7-9 to TRBJ2-1, with 16 bases that match TRBD2. The specimen sequenced was peripheral blood. The clonotype comes from a woman between 45 and 65 years old who had recovered from COVID-19. The CDR3 DNA reads TGTGCCAGTCCGATCGGGACTAGCGGGGGGGCCCTCTCCTACAATGAGCAGTTCTTC. Its translation: CASPIGTSGGALSYNEQFF.